This T cell receptor (beta chain) appears in the sequencing data of a study of T cell responses to AZD1222 COVID-19 vaccine. Study-wide points: Spike-specific TCR repertoires showed rising breadth and depth after two AZD1222 doses.

V lost 5 bases, J lost 0 bases, and 10 bases lay in between. CDR1 and CDR2 (germline): SGDLS, YYNGEE. The CDR3 consists of 14 residues. Clones were sequenced by immunoSEQ multiplex PCR, and TCRdb holds only the in-frame ones, with some missing. Seen here are tens of thousands of clones, approximately 80% observed once, and the top ten hold 5.4%. This clone was recorded a few times. The antigen is not known. The TCR was taken from an adult in good health. This sample comprised peripheral blood, obtained on day 0 of AZD1222 vaccination. The genes are TRBV9 and TRBJ2-3; D gene ambiguous. DNA of the CDR3: TGTGCCAGCAGATTAACCACTAGCACAGATACGCAGTATTTT. Its protein product is CASRLTTSTDTQYF.